These T cell receptor beta chains were read from a single sample in a study of T cells in Graves' hyperthyroidism and ophthalmopathy. TCRdb re-called the multiplex PCR reads with MiXCR, one entry per CDR3 protein. The data show 300,000 to 500,000 distinct CDR3 sequences, with about an eighth seen just once and approximately 27% held by the top ten. Sample: blood. All receptors come from a man aged 50 to 59 with Graves' ophthalmopathy. Both conserved end residues are part of each CDR3. Each record gives: D gene, clone size, J gene, V gene, CDR3 protein, CDR3 DNA. The D gene is left open where the match is weak. A clone size is listed for some rows: how often the clone was seen (once, few, many), or a class if it is expanded.

D gene: NA; clone size: many; J gene: TRBJ2-7; V gene: TRBV20-1; CDR3 protein: CSARGAGTISYEQYF; CDR3 DNA: TGCAGTGCTAGAGGGGCGGGAACTATCTCCTACGAGCAGTACTTC
D gene: NA; clone size: many; J gene: TRBJ2-7; V gene: TRBV7-6; CDR3 protein: CASSGGSAYEQYF; CDR3 DNA: TGTGCCAGCAGCGGGGGCAGCGCCTACGAGCAGTACTTC
D gene: TRBD1; clone size: many; J gene: TRBJ1-2; V gene: TRBV27; CDR3 protein: CASSSRDRGPYGYTF; CDR3 DNA: TGTGCCAGCAGTTCCAGGGACAGGGGGCCCTATGGCTACACCTTC
D gene: NA; clone size: many; J gene: TRBJ2-3; V gene: TRBV6-1; CDR3 protein: CASSPGGNTDTQYF; CDR3 DNA: TGTGCCAGCAGTCCCGGCGGTAACACAGATACGCAGTATTTT
D gene: NA; clone size: many; J gene: TRBJ1-2; V gene: TRBV28; CDR3 protein: CASSPGQPPYGYTF; CDR3 DNA: TGTGCCAGCAGTCCAGGACAGCCTCCCTATGGCTACACCTTC
D gene: NA; clone size: many; J gene: TRBJ2-7; V gene: TRBV11-2; CDR3 protein: CASSALRGTGEQYF; CDR3 DNA: TGTGCCAGCAGCGCCTTACGCGGGACTGGCGAGCAGTACTTC
D gene: TRBD2; clone size: NA; J gene: TRBJ2-1; V gene: TRBV30; CDR3 protein: CAWSGRTSGMAHNEQFF; CDR3 DNA: TGTGCCTGGAGTGGGAGGACTAGCGGGATGGCACACAATGAGCAGTTCTTC
D gene: NA; clone size: NA; J gene: TRBJ2-1; V gene: TRBV25-1; CDR3 protein: CAGGGDDSYNEQFF; CDR3 DNA: TGTGCGGGAGGGGGGGATGACTCCTACAATGAGCAGTTCTTC
D gene: TRBD1; clone size: NA; J gene: TRBJ1-5; V gene: TRBV5-5; CDR3 protein: CASSLGTGGWGQPQHF; CDR3 DNA: TGTGCCAGCAGCTTGGGGACAGGGGGCTGGGGACAGCCCCAGCATTTT
D gene: TRBD2; clone size: NA; J gene: TRBJ2-1; V gene: TRBV6-5; CDR3 protein: CASSLGQGLNNEQFF; CDR3 DNA: TGTGCCAGCAGTTTAGGGCAGGGACTAAATAATGAGCAGTTCTTC
D gene: NA; clone size: many; J gene: TRBJ2-1; V gene: TRBV7-2; CDR3 protein: CASSVDHEQFF; CDR3 DNA: TGTGCCAGCAGCGTAGACCATGAGCAGTTCTTC
D gene: NA; clone size: NA; J gene: TRBJ2-7; V gene: TRBV4-2; CDR3 protein: CASSPRGSGNNEQYF; CDR3 DNA: TGTGCCAGCAGCCCCCGTGGTAGCGGCAACAATGAGCAGTACTTC
D gene: NA; clone size: many; J gene: TRBJ2-1; V gene: TRBV3-1; CDR3 protein: CASSQAYNEQFF; CDR3 DNA: TGTGCCAGCAGCCAAGCCTACAATGAGCAGTTCTTC
D gene: NA; clone size: many; J gene: TRBJ1-6; V gene: TRBV28; CDR3 protein: CASSRQGSSYNSPLHF; CDR3 DNA: TGTGCCAGCAGTCGTCAGGGGAGCTCCTATAATTCACCCCTCCACTTT
D gene: NA; clone size: many; J gene: TRBJ1-5; V gene: TRBV20-1; CDR3 protein: CSASKPGPEHQPQHF; CDR3 DNA: TGCAGTGCTAGCAAACCGGGCCCGGAGCATCAGCCCCAGCATTTT
D gene: NA; clone size: many; J gene: TRBJ2-7; V gene: TRBV29-1; CDR3 protein: CSVKWGANHYEQYF; CDR3 DNA: TGCAGCGTTAAGTGGGGAGCGAACCACTACGAGCAGTACTTC